Listed below are T cell receptor beta chains from one sample, sequenced in a study of identical twins. TCRdb called the 5' RACE reads again in MiXCR, with one record for every CDR3 protein. The sample includes 550,000 to 700,000 distinct CDR3 sequences, 21% of them seen just once. These data also featured in a second study, about T cells expressing NK-cell markers.

The sequencing sample was made of PBMCs. These TCRs come from a woman under 30 in good health. The conserved cysteine and the conserved F or W are not part of the CDR3 here. D genes are given only for firm matches. Clone size is given for some rows only: seen once, a few or many times, or a class if the clone is expanded.

>-|11|TRBV20-1|TRBD2|TRBJ2-7
SAAGGPSYEQY
>-|14|TRBV4-2|-|TRBJ1-1
ASSHIQGPVNTEAF
>-|13|TRBV7-2|TRBD2|TRBJ2-1
ASSLTSGRHDEQF
>-|14|TRBV18|TRBD2|TRBJ2-5
ASSPRIAGGLETQY
>-|14|TRBV6-2/TRBV6-3|-|TRBJ2-5
ASSYSQRPYQETQY
>few|11|TRBV6-1|-|TRBJ1-2
ASRKQGLYGYT
>few|13|TRBV5-1|-|TRBJ1-1
ASSLLRDGGTEAF
>few|13|TRBV6-1|-|TRBJ2-1
ASSEMGSLAEEQF
>-|17|TRBV6-2/TRBV6-3|TRBD2|TRBJ2-4
ASSLRGTSGTVAKNIQY
>-|17|TRBV15|-|TRBJ2-1
ATSRDLKGWDPSYNEQF
>-|11|TRBV5-4|-|TRBJ1-1
ASSQTVETEAF
>-|11|TRBV19|-|TRBJ2-5
ASSIPGMETQY
>-|10|TRBV4-3|-|TRBJ2-1
ASSQVINEQF
>-|12|TRBV18|-|TRBJ2-3
ASSPRPLTDTQY
>few|14|TRBV6-1|TRBD2|TRBJ2-1
ASSELSTSGNNEQF
>few|12|TRBV10-3|TRBD2|TRBJ2-5
AISGTSGRETQY
>-|14|TRBV2|-|TRBJ2-7
ASSLRQGGGDSEQY
>-|8|TRBV29-1|-|TRBJ1-1
TIRDTEAF
>few|14|TRBV7-9|-|TRBJ2-1
ASSSLGLSQGYEQF
>few|11|TRBV20-1|-|TRBJ1-5
SARGGQNEPQH
>-|12|TRBV20-1|-|TRBJ2-7
SAAEAASAYEQY
>few|12|TRBV12-3/TRBV12-4|TRBD1|TRBJ1-5
ASSVTGGGQPQH
>-|12|TRBV4-2|TRBD1|TRBJ2-3
ASSQATGEDTQY
>few|10|TRBV7-9|-|TRBJ2-1
ASSFWVDEQF
>-|15|TRBV12-5|-|TRBJ2-7
ASGLHGQAIISYEQY
>once|14|TRBV25-1|-|TRBJ2-4
ASSAGDQGVKNIQY
>few|10|TRBV20-1|-|TRBJ2-5
SAHPSGETQY
>few|14|TRBV6-5|-|TRBJ2-7
ASRLVSRGATYEQY
>-|13|TRBV5-1|-|TRBJ2-1
ASSLAPALNNEQF
>many|11|TRBV15|-|TRBJ1-4
ATSRAYTEKLF
>few|13|TRBV4-3|-|TRBJ1-1
ASSQGRGMNTEAF
>-|11|TRBV29-1|-|TRBJ2-2
SVGPKNTGELF
>-|13|TRBV12-3/TRBV12-4|TRBD2|TRBJ2-1
ASSLKTSGYNEQF
>-|11|TRBV7-2|-|TRBJ2-3
ASNGGSTDTQY
>many|11|TRBV18|-|TRBJ2-7
ASSPTVDYEQY
>many|13|TRBV4-2|TRBD1|TRBJ2-7
ASSQGQGVSYEQY